The 24 T cell receptor beta chains in this list originate from one sample, sequenced in a study of T cell responses to AZD1222 COVID-19 vaccine. The method was immunoSEQ multiplex PCR; TCRdb's version includes in-frame clones alone and lacks a portion of them. This sample has roughly 120,000 clones, with over 75% found just once. Sequenced material: peripheral blood, taken on day 0 of MenACWY control vaccination. These receptors were taken from an adult in good health.

The count of this clone is one. The genes are TRBV7-8 and TRBJ1-2; 7 nucleotides agree with TRBD1. The germline gives CDR1 SGHVS, CDR2 FQNEAQ. The CDR3 covers 14 residues. V shed 5 bases, J shed 7 bases, and the junction held 10 bases outside the gene matches. CDR3 in DNA: TGTGCCAGCAGCCCTCAGACAGGGCAGATTGGCTACACCTTC. It translates to CASSPQTGQIGYTF.

The gene calls are TRBV15 and TRBJ2-7; 12 positions match TRBD1. Unmatched junction bases numbered 5, after V lost 5 bases and J lost 3 bases. The CDR3 is 15 residues long. The germline V gene has CDR1 LNHNV and CDR2 YYDKDF (reference sequence). The CDR3 nucleotides are TGTGCCACCAGCTACGGGACAGGGGGCCTCTACGAGCAGTACTTC. It specifies CATSYGTGGLYEQYF.

This chain uses TRBV14 with TRBJ2-1; 10 positions agree with TRBD2. The CDR3 extends over 17 amino acids. CDR1 and CDR2 from the germline V gene are SGHDN and FVKESK. The J segment lost 8 bases and the V segment lost 1 base, leaving 11 bases of the junction unmatched. CDR3 sequence: CASSQANLAGARDEQFF. CDR3 DNA sequence: TGTGCCAGCAGCCAAGCTAACCTAGCGGGGGCGAGGGATGAGCAGTTCTTC.

The gene calls are TRBV19 and TRBJ1-5; unclear D gene. The germline V and J ends were trimmed by 6 bases and 7 bases, with 13 bases remaining between them. CDR3 length: 13 residues. Germline values: CDR1 LNHDA, CDR2 SQIVND (reference sequence). The CDR3 DNA reads as TGTGCCAGTAGGCCAGGCGGGCGGCAGCCCCAGCATTTT. Its protein product is CASRPGGRQPQHF.

Only a few counts were recorded for this clone. The chain recombines TRBV5-1 with TRBJ2-2, with D possibly being TRBD1 (6 bases). V was trimmed by 4 bases and J by 0 bases, leaving 10 bases between them. The germline V gene encodes CDR1 SGHRS and CDR2 YFSETQ. This CDR3 is built from 15 residues. The CDR3, as DNA: TGCGCCAGCAGCGCGGACAGTACGAACACCGGGGAGCTGTTTTTT. Translating gives CASSADSTNTGELFF.

The chain uses TRBV12-3 or TRBV12-4 and TRBJ2-5; the D gene is possibly TRBD1 (5 bases). This CDR3 spans 13 amino acids. V shed 3 bases and J shed 2 bases, with 7 bases lying between them. The DNA of the CDR3 is TGTGCCAGCAGTTTGGGGCCGCAAGAGACCCAGTACTTC. Translated: CASSLGPQETQYF.

The chain recombines TRBV7-3 with TRBJ2-3; D is undetermined. CDR3 length: 13 residues. Trimming took off 5 bases at V and 3 bases at J, with 9 bases between the two ends. Germline CDR1 is SGHTA and CDR2 is FQGTGA. CDR3 loop: CASSTQRTDTQYF. The DNA for the CDR3 is TGTGCCAGCAGCACCCAGAGGACAGATACGCAGTATTTT.

The V and J genes are TRBV10-2 and TRBJ1-2; the D is unclear. The CDR3 sequence is 16 residues long. Germline CDR1 WSHSY, CDR2 SAAADI. V was cut by 4 bases and J by 2 bases, with 17 bases left in between. In DNA, the CDR3 is TGCGCCAGCAGTGCGGGCGCAAAGGGCCCCAACTATGGCTACACCTTC. Translating it yields CASSAGAKGPNYGYTF.

V gene TRBV6-2 or TRBV6-3 combines with J gene TRBJ2-3, with TRBD2 matching over 9 bases. V lost 6 bases and J lost 5; bases outside the gene matches: 12. The CDR3 runs to 16 residues. Germline values: CDR1 MNHEY, CDR2 SVGEGT. This CDR3 reads CASSRGTSYAQDTQYF. The CDR3 bases are TGTGCCAGCAGCAGAGGGACTAGCTATGCACAAGATACGCAGTATTTT.

This chain connects TRBV9 to TRBJ1-3; 8 bases line up with TRBD1. CDR3 length: 18 residues. Germline trimming cut 4 bases from V and 0 bases from J; bases unmatched to any gene: 12. Germline V lookup: CDR1 SGDLS, CDR2 YYNGEE. The CDR3 DNA is TGTGCCAGCAGCACTCCCAGGGGACAGGCGATCTCTGGAAACACCATATATTTT. This codes for CASSTPRGQAISGNTIYF.

V and J are TRBV7-2 and TRBJ2-7, with TRBD2 matching 8 bases. The CDR3 has 15 residues. J gave up 0 bases and V 5 bases, and 6 bases lay outside the gene matches. Germline assignment: CDR1 SGHTA and CDR2 FQGNSA. The CDR3 sequence is CASSPGGISSYEQYF. The DNA of the CDR3 is TGTGCCAGCAGCCCGGGGGGGATAAGCTCCTACGAGCAGTACTTC.

This sequence joins TRBV19 and TRBJ1-1; unclear D gene. The CDR3 covers 11 residues. Germline V lookup: CDR1 LNHDA, CDR2 SQIVND (reference sequence). Trimming removed 5 bases from V and 8 bases from J, with 9 bases in between. CDR3 residues: CASSSPGEAFF. CDR3 nucleotides: TGTGCCAGTAGTTCACCGGGAGAAGCTTTCTTT.

This clone turned up a few times. The V and J genes are TRBV7-2 and TRBJ1-2; D possibly corresponds to TRBD1 (5 bases). The CDR3 spans 15 residues. Germline assignment: CDR1 SGHTA and CDR2 FQGNSA. With 7 bases removed from V and 4 bases from J, the gap between germline ends came to 19 bases. CDR3 nucleotide sequence: TGTGCCAGCACCGCAGACGGATGGGGACTCTATGGCTACACCTTC. Its translation is CASTADGWGLYGYTF.

The gene calls are TRBV5-1 and TRBJ1-1; 9 nucleotides agree with TRBD1. The CDR3 consists of 16 residues. In germline, CDR1 is SGHRS, CDR2 YFSETQ. V lost 3 bases to trimming and J lost 1 base; unmatched junction nucleotides: 7. Here the CDR3 reads CASSSLDRGENTEAFF. DNA for the CDR3: TGCGCCAGCAGCTCACTGGACAGGGGAGAGAACACTGAAGCTTTCTTT.

The chain has TRBV11-2 and TRBJ2-1; 7 nucleotides agree with TRBD2. Germline V CDR1 and CDR2: SGHAT, FQNNGV. The V gene end was trimmed by 5 bases and the J gene end by 5 bases; junction bases not matched to a gene: 12. CDR3 size: 16 residues. The CDR3 sequence is CASSPSAQRGNNEQFF. In DNA, the CDR3 is TGTGCCAGCAGCCCTAGTGCCCAGCGGGGTAACAATGAGCAGTTCTTC.

The gene calls are TRBV7-8 and TRBJ1-2, with TRBD1 matching 8 bases. The CDR3 contains 15 residues. Trimming removed 1 base from V and 4 bases from J; junction bases left unmatched: 5. Looked up from germline, CDR1 is SGHVS and CDR2 is FQNEAQ. CDR3 sequence (DNA): TGTGCCAGCAGCTTAGGACAGGGGACTCCCTATGGCTACACCTTC. It yields the protein CASSLGQGTPYGYTF.

This chain joins TRBV4-2 and TRBJ1-6; TRBD1 agrees at 7 bases. Germline V gene data show CDR1 as LGHNA and CDR2 as YNFKEQ. CDR3 length equals 16 residues. The trim removed 6 bases at V and 4 bases at J, leaving 9 bases unmatched. This CDR3 reads CASRVSGTDYNSPLHF. In DNA, the CDR3 is TGTGCCAGCAGGGTCAGCGGGACAGATTATAATTCACCCCTCCACTTT.

This chain uses TRBV5-4 with TRBJ1-6, with TRBD1 identical over 9 bases. This CDR3 has 16 residues. V gave up 3 bases and J gave up 7 bases; unmatched junction bases: 8. Per germline, CDR1 SGHNT and CDR2 YYREEE (reference sequence). CDR3 sequence reads: CASSSPTGGVNSPLHF. CDR3 in DNA: TGTGCCAGCAGCTCGCCCACAGGGGGCGTCAATTCACCCCTCCACTTT.

V gene TRBV27 combines with J gene TRBJ2-7, with D hard to call. Trimming took 2 bases from V and 4 from J, leaving 12 bases between them. Germline V gives CDR1 MNHEY, CDR2 SMNVEV (reference sequence). The CDR3 is 14 amino acids. CDR3 sequence (DNA): TGTGCCAGCAGTTTAGGTTCTACCCCTTACGAGCAGTACTTC. As protein: CASSLGSTPYEQYF.

The chain recombines TRBV3-1 (or the pseudogene TRBV3-2) with TRBJ2-3, with 14 bases aligning to TRBD2. Trimming cost V 7 bases and J 1 base; bases outside gene matches: 1. The CDR3 loop spans 15 amino acids. CDR1 is LGHDT and CDR2 is YNNKEL in the germline V gene (reference sequence). CDR3 in amino acids: CASTTSGGGTDTQYF. CDR3 sequence (DNA): TGTGCCAGCACGACTAGCGGGGGGGGCACAGATACGCAGTATTTT.

Sample share makes this clone medium-sized. This rearrangement joins TRBV21-1 to TRBJ2-2; TRBD1, the D gene given by the table, was not confirmed from the DNA. TRBV21-1 is classified as a pseudogene. This CDR3 spans 15 amino acids. The CDR3 loop is CASSNEGQGPGELFF. In nucleotides, the CDR3 is TGTGCCAGCAGCAATGAGGGACAGGGGCCCGGGGAGCTGTTTTTT.

The chain combines TRBV7-9 with TRBJ2-2; the D gene is possibly TRBD2 (5 bases). CDR3 length: 15 amino acids. Between the trimmed V and J ends, which lost 2 bases and 6 bases, there was a span of 13 bases. The V gene's germline CDR1 is SEHNR and CDR2 FQNEAQ (reference sequence). CDR3 DNA: TGTGCCAGCAGCTTATTAAGCGGAAACCCCGGGGAGCTGTTTTTT. This gives the protein CASSLLSGNPGELFF.

The chain is built from TRBV7-2 and TRBJ2-1, with 10 bases aligning to TRBD2. Per germline, CDR1 SGHTA and CDR2 FQGNSA. The V segment lost 5 bases and the J segment 10 bases; nucleotides outside the gene matches: 14. The CDR3 loop spans 16 amino acids. The CDR3 here is CASSPGGAGGLKEQFF. The CDR3 DNA sequence: TGTGCCAGCAGCCCCGGGGGAGCGGGGGGGCTTAAGGAGCAGTTCTTC.

The chain has TRBV10-3 and TRBJ2-1; D unresolved. Germline V lookup: CDR1 ENHRY, CDR2 SYGVKD. Trimming removed 3 bases at V and 7 bases at J, with 13 bases between. The CDR3 runs 14 residues. The CDR3 region has the DNA TGTGCCATCAGTGACTCAAGGTTGGGAAATGAGCAGTTCTTC. This sequence encodes CAISDSRLGNEQFF.